This TCR beta chain was recovered during a study of control samples from healthy donors and cancer patients. The table came from immunoSEQ multiplex PCR; TCRdb's copy has only in-frame clones and leaves some out. The data hold 190,000 or so clones, with about 93% observed a single time. The V end lost 1 base, the J end lost 4 bases, and 8 bases lay between the germline ends. Germline V gene data show CDR1 as SEHNR and CDR2 as FQNEAQ (reference sequence). The CDR3 loop spans 14 amino acids. V and J are TRBV7-9 and TRBJ1-3; D gene ambiguous. The clonotype comes from a man between 18 and 35 years old in good health. Specimen: blood. As DNA, the CDR3 is TGTGCCAGCAGCTTAGAATCCCTCGGAAACACCATATATTTT. This encodes CASSLESLGNTIYF.